These 28 T cell receptor beta chains were all obtained from the same sample, sequenced in a study of neurological immune-mediated disorders. The time point denotes: technical triplicate 3. Each CDR3 protein is one row after TCRdb ran MiXCR on the 5' RACE reads. There are approximately 28,000 distinct CDR3 sequences in the sample; roughly a sixth occur only once, and around 5% lies in the top ten. The specimen was CD4+ T cells from blood. These receptors were taken from a female donor with HTLV-1-associated myelopathy (HAM/TSP).

The rearrangement joins TRBV20-1 to TRBJ2-5, with TRBD1 as a possible D gene (5 bases). The germline CDR1 and CDR2 sequences are DFQATT and SNEGSKA (reference sequence). CDR3 size: 13 residues. V was clipped by 0 bases and J by 4 bases, with 9 bases between them. The CDR3: CSARESRGETQYF. CDR3 DNA sequence: TGCAGTGCTAGAGAGAGTAGGGGAGAGACCCAGTACTTC.

This clonotype was detected ten times or more. V is TRBV20-1 and J is TRBJ2-5; a weak D match, TRBD2 (6 bases). The CDR3 extends over 17 amino acids. Trimming cost V 0 bases and J 1 base, with 18 bases left between them. Germline-derived CDR1 and CDR2 are DFQATT and SNEGSKA (reference sequence). The CDR3 is CSARDRGGARIQETQYF. The CDR3 DNA follows: TGCAGTGCTAGAGATCGTGGAGGGGCTAGAATCCAAGAGACCCAGTACTTC.

As for this clonotype: The junction shows a germline mismatch at one end, possibly a read error. The chain couples TRBV5-1 to TRBJ2-2; no clear D. The CDR3 has 15 residues. The germline CDR1 and CDR2 sequences are SGHRS and YFSETQ. The CDR3 protein is CASNLVRPNTGELFF. Here the CDR3 DNA reads TGCGCCAGCAACTTGGTTCGGCCGAATACCGGGGAGCTGTTTTTT.

This clonotype was detected many times. V usage is TRBV7-2 and J usage is TRBJ2-3; D perhaps matches TRBD1 (7 bases). CDR1 and CDR2 (germline): SGHTA, FQGNSA. V shed 0 bases and J shed 6 bases, with 16 bases lying between them. The CDR3 totals 16 residues. CDR3 in DNA: TGTGCCAGCAGCTTAGCGGCGGGACAGAGCGCGGATACGCAGTATTTT. Protein: CASSLAAGQSADTQYF.

The chain recombines TRBV16 with TRBJ1-3; D is possibly TRBD1 (5 bases). The CDR3 extends over 15 amino acids. The V end lost 4 bases, the J end lost 0 bases, and 10 bases lay between the germline ends. Looked up from germline, CDR1 is KGHSY and CDR2 is FQNENV. CDR3 nucleotide sequence: TGTGCCAGCAGCCGACAGTTTACCTCTGGAAACACCATATATTTT. Amino acids: CASSRQFTSGNTIYF.

This clonotype was picked up many times. The chain carries TRBV6-5 and TRBJ1-2; D uncertain. This CDR3 has 13 amino acids. Germline lookup yields CDR1 MNHEY and CDR2 SVGAGI. V lost 4 bases, J lost 8 bases, and 14 bases lay in between. DNA of the CDR3: TGTGCCAGCAGTTCCAACCTAGAACGCGGCTACACCTTC. Translation: CASSSNLERGYTF.

This clonotype was observed many times. V and J are TRBV7-6 and TRBJ1-6; perhaps TRBD1 as D (6 bases). V was trimmed by 6 bases and J by 4 bases, leaving 13 bases between them. The CDR3 runs 15 residues. Germline-derived CDR1 and CDR2 are SGHVS and FNYEAQ. The CDR3 DNA reads as TGTGCCAGCAGATCCGGGGGCGCTTATAATTCACCCCTCCACTTT. Translation: CASRSGGAYNSPLHF.

There are many counts of this clonotype. The chain links TRBV6-5 to TRBJ2-2, with 7 bases lining up with TRBD1. Germline lookup yields CDR1 MNHEY and CDR2 SVGAGI. There are 16 residues in the CDR3. V gave up 6 bases and J gave up 0 bases; unmatched junction bases: 7. The CDR3 reads CASSHFGTANTGELFF. In DNA, the CDR3 is TGTGCCAGCAGCCACTTCGGGACAGCGAACACCGGGGAGCTGTTTTTT.

This clonotype was observed many times. The J gene is TRBJ2-1, the V gene TRBV2; D not certain. Germline CDR1 is SNHLY and CDR2 is FYNNEI. This CDR3 has 13 amino acids. Trimming stripped 0 bases from V and 9 bases from J, with 9 bases between. The chain's CDR3 is CASSEAELGEQFF. The CDR3 DNA follows: TGTGCCAGCAGTGAAGCAGAACTCGGTGAGCAGTTCTTC.

V and J are TRBV20-1 and TRBJ2-7, with TRBD1 matching 7 bases. This CDR3 is built from 15 residues. The V gene's germline CDR1 is DFQATT and CDR2 SNEGSKA (reference sequence). The ends lost 0 bases at V and 4 bases at J; junction bases unmatched: 9. This chain's CDR3 is CSARDPDRVRYEQYF. As DNA, the CDR3 is TGCAGTGCTAGAGACCCCGACAGGGTCCGGTACGAGCAGTACTTC.

This clonotype has at least ten counts. V is TRBV7-8 and J is TRBJ1-4; D is uncertain. CDR1 is SGHVS and CDR2 is FQNEAQ in the germline V gene. V dropped 3 bases and J dropped 5 bases, with 10 bases sitting between them. The CDR3 contains 14 residues. CDR3 in amino acids: CASSLNSLNEKLFF. CDR3 coding DNA: TGTGCCAGCAGCTTGAATAGCTTGAATGAAAAACTGTTTTTT.

In this sample, this clonotype turned up many times. V and J are TRBV12-3 or TRBV12-4 and TRBJ2-6; perhaps TRBD2 as D (5 bases). Trimming shortened V by 2 bases and J by 0 bases, and 5 bases separated the two germline ends. The CDR3 length is 15 residues. CDR3 bases: TGTGCCAGCAGTTTACTAGCCTCTGGGGCCAACGTCCTGACTTTC. Translation: CASSLLASGANVLTF.

The chain joins TRBV6-1 to TRBJ1-5; the D gene is possibly TRBD1 (5 bases). V was pared by 5 bases and J by 6 bases, with 14 bases between. The CDR3 is made up of 14 amino acids. Germline V lookup: CDR1 MNHNS, CDR2 SASEGT. The CDR3 loop is CASSIEGRGQPQHF. CDR3 sequence (DNA): TGTGCCAGCAGTATTGAGGGGCGTGGTCAGCCCCAGCATTTT.

This clonotype occurred many times. V usage is TRBV20-1 and J usage is TRBJ2-7, with no clear D. Germline-derived CDR1 and CDR2 are DFQATT and SNEGSKA (reference sequence). The CDR3 runs 15 residues. V was pared by 3 bases and J by 3 bases, with 18 bases between. The CDR3 nucleotides read TGCAGTGCTAGTCCTGTCTCAGACCCCGACTACGAGCAGTACTTC. Its protein product is CSASPVSDPDYEQYF.

This clonotype was seen repeatedly, ten times or more. This sequence joins TRBV4-1 and TRBJ1-6; TRBD1 matches 8 bases. Germline V gene sequence: CDR1 MGHRA, CDR2 YSYEKL. V lost 1 base and J lost 4; bases outside the gene matches: 6. The CDR3 extends over 17 amino acids. The CDR3 sequence is CASSQGTRTGYNSPLHF. The CDR3 nucleotides are TGCGCCAGCAGCCAAGGGACGAGGACAGGGTATAATTCACCCCTCCACTTT.

There are many counts of this clonotype. This chain connects TRBV10-3 to TRBJ2-7; D is unresolved. CDR1 and CDR2 from the germline V gene are ENHRY and SYGVKD. V lost 5 bases and J 3 bases, leaving 5 bases between the germline ends. This CDR3 contains 11 residues. The CDR3 loop reads CAISRNYEQYF. CDR3 nucleotide sequence: TGTGCCATCAGTAGAAACTACGAGCAGTACTTC.

This clonotype was found many times. V is TRBV14 and J is TRBJ2-7; D remains unclear. V shed 4 bases and J shed 6 bases, with 13 bases lying between them. The CDR3 is made up of 13 amino acids. CDR1 is SGHDN and CDR2 is FVKESK in the germline V gene. CDR3 nucleotide sequence: TGTGCCAGCAGCCCTTACTTATGGGGCGAGCAGTACTTC. Its translation: CASSPYLWGEQYF.

This clonotype was observed at least ten times. The chain has TRBV20-1 and TRBJ1-2; TRBD1 is a possible D gene (5 bases). Trimming shortened V by 6 bases and J by 6 bases, and 14 bases separated the two germline ends. The CDR3 has 12 amino acids. CDR1 is DFQATT and CDR2 is SNEGSKA in the germline V gene (reference sequence). This chain's CDR3 is CSASEGLDGYTF. The CDR3 DNA reads as TGCAGTGCATCCGAGGGGTTGGATGGCTACACCTTC.

The sample holds many counts of this clonotype. The chain combines TRBV27 with TRBJ2-7, with a tentative D call TRBD2 (8 bases). CDR1 MNHEY and CDR2 SMNVEV come from the germline V gene (reference sequence). The CDR3 is made up of 13 amino acids. Trimming pared 5 bases from V and 6 bases from J, leaving 14 bases between. The CDR3 region is CASSPGGGAEQYF. Written as DNA, the CDR3 is TGTGCCAGCAGTCCGGGAGGGGGCGCCGAGCAGTACTTC.

A word on this clonotype: At one end, the junction sequence differs from germline, possibly due to a read error. This chain uses TRBV2 with TRBJ1-1, with D perhaps TRBD1 (6 bases). This CDR3 has 13 residues. Germline loops: CDR1 SNHLY, CDR2 FYNNEI. As DNA, the CDR3 is TGTGCCAGAAGTGTCCCGGGGGACACTGAAGCTTTATTT. This gives the protein CARSVPGDTEALF. Based on the CDR3 plus reference TRBV2 and TRBJ1-1, the full variable domain is EPEVTQTPSHQVTQMGQEVILRCVPISNHLYFYWYRQILGQKVEFLVSFYNNEISEKSEIFDDQFSVERPDGSNFTLKIRSTKLEDSAMYFCARSVPGDTEALFGQGTRLTVV.

This clonotype was detected many times. The chain combines TRBV6-2 or TRBV6-3 with TRBJ2-7; D gene ambiguous. This CDR3 comprises 13 residues. Germline V gene lookup returns CDR1 MNHEY and CDR2 SVGEGT. The V end lost 2 bases, the J end lost 4 bases, and 9 bases lay between the germline ends. The CDR3 protein is CASSYRQPYEQYF. The CDR3 nucleotides are TGTGCCAGCAGTTACAGGCAGCCTTACGAGCAGTACTTC.

This clonotype was seen at least ten times. The CDR3 DNA sequence: TGTGCCAGCAGCTCGAGACAGGGAACCTACGAGCAGTACTTC. It encodes CASSSRQGTYEQYF. This chain joins TRBV7-2 and TRBJ2-7; 7 bases agree with TRBD1. The germline V gene has CDR1 SGHTA and CDR2 FQGNSA. This CDR3 contains 14 residues. Trimming cost V 4 bases and J 2 bases; bases outside gene matches: 5.

This clonotype was recorded at least ten times. V is TRBV10-3 and J is TRBJ1-1, with D possibly matching TRBD1 (5 bases). The V gene lost 6 bases and the J gene lost 3 bases, with 8 bases spanning the gap. CDR3 size: 12 residues. CDR1 and CDR2 (germline): ENHRY, SYGVKD. The CDR3 bases are TGTGCCATCAGCCCGACAGACACTGAAGCTTTCTTT. It is translated as CAISPTDTEAFF.

In its sample, this clonotype was seen many times. The V call is TRBV20-1, the J call TRBJ2-3; perhaps TRBD1 as D (5 bases). CDR3 length: 13 residues. Germline V gives CDR1 DFQATT, CDR2 SNEGSKA (reference sequence). Trimming stripped 3 bases from V and 5 bases from J, with 12 bases between. Here the CDR3 DNA reads TGCAGTGCTAGCGTATGGGGCCGAGATACGCAGTATTTT. Its translation: CSASVWGRDTQYF.

This clonotype was detected many times. The chain combines TRBV5-1 with TRBJ1-1, with D maybe TRBD1 (6 bases). Germline values: CDR1 SGHRS, CDR2 YFSETQ. Trimming stripped 7 bases from V and 1 base from J, with 14 bases between. This CDR3 has 14 amino acids. The CDR3 DNA reads as TGCGCCAGCTCGCCCGAGACAGGGAACACTGAAGCTTTCTTT. Amino acid sequence: CASSPETGNTEAFF.

There are many counts of this clonotype. One junction end disagrees with the germline gene, perhaps due to a read error. V and J are TRBV7-7 and TRBJ2-5; 8 bases align to TRBD2. There are 15 residues in the CDR3. Germline V CDR1 and CDR2: SSHAT, FNYEAQ (reference sequence). This CDR3 reads CASSSGGGYQETQYF. In DNA, the CDR3 is TGTGCTAGCAGCTCCGGGGGGGGGTACCAAGAGACCCAGTACTTC.

This clonotype was recorded many times. V is TRBV19 and J is TRBJ1-5; D is possibly TRBD1 (5 bases). CDR3 length: 14 residues. Trimming stripped 3 bases from V and 3 bases from J, with 9 bases between. CDR1 is LNHDA, CDR2 SQIVND, per germline (reference sequence). The CDR3 bases are TGTGCCAGTAGTATCGGGACGGACAATCAGCCCCAGCATTTT. Translating gives CASSIGTDNQPQHF.

There are many counts of this clonotype. The chain is built from TRBV20-1 and TRBJ2-3; unclear D gene. V was shortened by 6 bases and J by 0 bases, with 16 bases between the two germline ends. Germline CDR1 DFQATT, CDR2 SNEGSKA (reference sequence). This CDR3 is 15 amino acids long. CDR3: CSAIPYRPSTDTQYF. Here the CDR3 DNA reads TGCAGTGCCATTCCTTACAGACCTAGCACAGATACGCAGTATTTT.